Shown below are 8 T cell receptor beta chains from a single sample sequenced in a study of blood T cell repertoires in COVID-19. Assay used: immunoSEQ multiplex PCR; TCRdb lists only in-frame clones, some missing. The sample includes roughly 400,000 clones, around 87% of them seen just once. Sequenced: peripheral blood. The receptors here all came from a woman aged 55-69 years with COVID-19, enrolled during active disease.

The rearrangement joins TRBV6-6 to TRBJ1-5, with D perhaps TRBD1 (5 bases). CDR1 is MNHNY and CDR2 is SVGAGI in the germline V gene (reference sequence). This CDR3 contains 16 residues. Trimming removed 8 bases at V and 2 bases at J, with 19 bases between. CDR3 sequence (DNA): TGTGCCAGCCAATTCCAGGGCGCCGTGGGCAATCAGCCCCAGCATTTT. Residues: CASQFQGAVGNQPQHF.

The chain combines TRBV10-3 with TRBJ1-2, with no clear D. The CDR3 sequence is 15 residues long. Germline assignment: CDR1 ENHRY and CDR2 SYGVKD. V lost 7 bases and J 6 bases, leaving 21 bases between the germline ends. CDR3 amino acids: CAIIGSLTGMDGYTF. DNA for the CDR3: TGTGCCATCATTGGCTCTTTGACGGGGATGGATGGCTACACCTTC.

CDR3 protein: CASSSGGLGYGYTF. CDR3 nucleotides: TGTGCCAGCAGCTCGGGGGGCCTGGGGTATGGCTACACCTTC. This chain uses TRBV7-8 with TRBJ1-2, with D perhaps matching TRBD1 (6 bases). The CDR3 runs to 14 residues. Trimming shortened V by 4 bases and J by 5 bases, and 14 bases separated the two germline ends. Germline assignment: CDR1 SGHVS and CDR2 FQNEAQ. The full variable domain, its missing parts supplied by reference TRBV7-8 and TRBJ1-2, is GAGVSQSPRYKVAKRGQDVALRCDPISGHVSLFWYQQALGQGPEFLTYFQNEAQLDKSGLPSDRFFAERPEGSVSTLKIQRTQQEDSAVYLCASSSGGLGYGYTFGSGTRLTVV.

The chain combines TRBV6-1 with TRBJ2-7; 8 nucleotides align to TRBD2. Germline CDR1 reads MNHNS; CDR2 reads SASEGT. This CDR3 has 19 amino acids. The V segment lost 3 bases and the J segment 2 bases; nucleotides outside the gene matches: 18. CDR3 DNA sequence: TGTGCCAGCAGTGATGAACTGGGGTTTGGCGGGGGGCACACCTACGAGCAGTACTTC. Encoded protein: CASSDELGFGGGHTYEQYF.

The chain links TRBV10-3 to TRBJ2-1; 7 bases align to TRBD1. Trimming at V came to 6 bases and at J to 0 bases, leaving 5 bases not matched to a gene. This CDR3 contains 15 residues. The germline V gene has CDR1 ENHRY and CDR2 SYGVKD. The CDR3 sequence: CAIRDDRVSYNEQFF. CDR3 coding DNA: TGTGCCATCAGGGACGACAGGGTCTCCTACAATGAGCAGTTCTTC.

This clone has a single count. The chain recombines TRBV7-3 with TRBJ1-5; D perhaps matches TRBD1 (5 bases). The ends were cut back, 2 bases at V and 6 bases at J, with 14 bases in the middle. The CDR3 has 15 residues. Germline-derived CDR1 and CDR2 are SGHTA and FQGTGA. The CDR3 loop is CASSLWRREGQPQHF. The CDR3 nucleotides are TGTGCCAGCAGCTTATGGCGCAGGGAGGGTCAGCCCCAGCATTTT.

The V and J genes are TRBV7-9 and TRBJ1-5, with D unclear. The length of the CDR3 is 16 residues. Germline V gene data show CDR1 as SEHNR and CDR2 as FQNEAQ (reference sequence). V gave up 5 bases and J gave up 0 bases, with 14 bases separating them. CDR3 amino acids: CASSPNLPGSNQPQHF. CDR3 DNA sequence: TGTGCCAGCAGCCCAAACCTCCCAGGTAGCAATCAGCCCCAGCATTTT.

This chain connects TRBV2 to TRBJ2-5, with 9 positions matching TRBD2. The CDR3 loop spans 17 amino acids. From germline, CDR1 is SNHLY and CDR2 FYNNEI. The trim removed 0 bases at V and 1 base at J, leaving 6 bases unmatched. CDR3 sequence: CASSEAGRAGGQETQYF. In DNA, the CDR3 is TGTGCCAGCAGTGAAGCGGGACGAGCGGGGGGCCAAGAGACCCAGTACTTC.